This entry lists 25 T cell receptor beta chains sequenced from one sample in a study of T cells in Graves' hyperthyroidism and ophthalmopathy. Amplification targeted TCR beta CDR3 regions from RNA transcripts. The primer set for the first-round RT-PCR of the TCR CDR3 was HTBI. TCRdb re-derived calls from the multiplex PCR reads in MiXCR, one entry per CDR3 protein. Here the sample spans about 360,000 distinct CDR3 sequences, approximately 13% being singletons. Material for sequencing was blood. The receptors were sampled from a woman aged 18-29 years with Graves' hyperthyroidism.

The V call is TRBV7-2, the J call TRBJ1-3, with 10 nucleotides matching TRBD1. Germline trimming cut 4 bases from V and 2 bases from J; bases unmatched to any gene: 5. The germline V gene encodes CDR1 SGHTA and CDR2 FQGNSA. This CDR3 has 16 amino acids. Here the CDR3 reads CASSSYGTGAGNTIYF. The CDR3 nucleotides are TGTGCCAGCAGCTCATACGGGACAGGGGCTGGAAACACCATATATTTT.

This clonotype was observed a few times. V is TRBV5-1 and J is TRBJ2-5; weak D call: TRBD2 (5 bases). The V gene's germline CDR1 is SGHRS and CDR2 YFSETQ. The CDR3 consists of 15 residues. Trimming pared 0 bases from V and 7 bases from J, leaving 16 bases between. The DNA of the CDR3 is TGCGCCAGCAGCTTGGTAACTTCTCCCGAGGGGACCCAGTACTTC. As protein: CASSLVTSPEGTQYF.

This clonotype has a count of ten or more. The V and J genes are TRBV12-3 or TRBV12-4 and TRBJ1-6; D might be TRBD1 (5 bases). The CDR3 is 15 residues long. V gave up 7 bases and J gave up 0 bases, with 10 bases separating them. The CDR3 reads CASTTDSSYNSPLHF. The CDR3 DNA reads TGTGCCAGCACCACTGACAGCTCCTATAATTCACCCCTCCACTTT.

In this sample, this clonotype turned up many times. The chain carries TRBV7-9 and TRBJ2-6, with 7 positions matching TRBD1. This CDR3 region has 15 residues. Germline-derived CDR1 and CDR2 are SEHNR and FQNEAQ (reference sequence). V lost 3 bases, J lost 2 bases, and 1 base stayed unmatched. This chain's CDR3 is CASSFQGAGANVLTF. The CDR3 coding sequence is TGTGCCAGCAGCTTCCAGGGGGCTGGGGCCAACGTCCTGACTTTC.

At least ten counts were recorded for this clonotype. The V gene is TRBV5-5, the J gene TRBJ2-2; D possibly corresponds to TRBD1 (6 bases). CDR3 length: 17 amino acids. V dropped 3 bases and J dropped 0 bases, with 15 bases sitting between them. CDR1 is SGHKS and CDR2 is YYEKEE in the germline V gene (reference sequence). CDR3: CASSSMSRQANTGELFF. Here the CDR3 DNA reads TGTGCCAGCAGCTCAATGTCTCGACAGGCGAACACCGGGGAGCTGTTTTTT. Full variable domain (remainder filled in from reference TRBV5-5 and TRBJ2-2): DAGVTQSPTHLIKTRGQQVTLRCSPISGHKSVSWYQQVLGQGPQFIFQYYEKEERGRGNFPDRFSARQFPNYSSELNVNALLLGDSALYLCASSSMSRQANTGELFFGEGSRLTVL.

V gene TRBV20-1 combines with J gene TRBJ1-6; 11 positions agree with TRBD1. Germline V gene data show CDR1 as DFQATT and CDR2 as SNEGSKA (reference sequence). J was trimmed by 1 base and V by 1 base; bases with no gene match: 9. The CDR3 loop spans 19 amino acids. In nucleotides, the CDR3 is TGCAGTGCTAGAGGTCAGGGACAGGGGGAACCTTCCTATAATTCACCCCTCCACTTT. It specifies CSARGQGQGEPSYNSPLHF.

This clonotype has ten or more counts. V and J are TRBV27 and TRBJ1-1; D is unresolved. The germline V gene encodes CDR1 MNHEY and CDR2 SMNVEV (reference sequence). Trimming pared 0 bases from V and 1 base from J, leaving 6 bases between. The CDR3 consists of 14 residues. The CDR3 sequence is CASSLSLGNTEAFF. CDR3 bases: TGTGCCAGCAGTTTATCGCTCGGGAACACTGAAGCTTTCTTT.

The rearrangement uses TRBV6-2 or TRBV6-3 and TRBJ2-3; weak D call: TRBD2 (6 bases). The V gene's germline CDR1 is MNHEY and CDR2 SVGEGT. The V end lost 0 bases, the J end lost 13 bases, and 14 bases lay between the germline ends. The CDR3 is 13 amino acids. The CDR3 is CASSYSGLRFKYF. The CDR3 nucleotides are TGTGCCAGCAGTTACTCGGGACTTAGGTTCAAGTATTTT.

This clonotype was detected ten times or more. The V gene is TRBV5-1, the J gene TRBJ2-7, with TRBD1 identical over 9 bases. Germline trimming cut 3 bases from V and 6 bases from J; bases unmatched to any gene: 7. The CDR3 length is 14 residues. CDR1 SGHRS and CDR2 YFSETQ come from the germline V gene. The CDR3 DNA sequence: TGCGCCAGCAGCTCGAGGGGGACAGGGAGCGAGCAGTACTTC. Amino acid sequence: CASSSRGTGSEQYF.

This clonotype was recorded many times. CDR3 protein: CASSDSSNTEAFF. The CDR3 DNA follows: TGTGCCAGCAGTGACTCCTCAAACACTGAAGCTTTCTTT. The chain combines TRBV6-4 with TRBJ1-1; no clear D gene. Deletions cut 0 bases from V and 2 bases from J, with 4 bases between. The CDR3 consists of 13 residues. Germline values: CDR1 MRHNA, CDR2 SNTAGT.

This clonotype turned up a few times. The rearrangement uses TRBV5-1 and TRBJ2-3; 7 bases line up with TRBD1. The germline V gene has CDR1 SGHRS and CDR2 YFSETQ. The trim removed 7 bases at V and 0 bases at J, leaving 8 bases unmatched. This CDR3 contains 15 residues. DNA for the CDR3: TGCGCCAGCCAAGGGGGCCTTTCTAGCACAGATACGCAGTATTTT. Its protein is CASQGGLSSTDTQYF.

This clonotype was detected only a few times. This rearrangement joins TRBV5-1 to TRBJ2-1; 8 bases fit TRBD1. Germline assignment: CDR1 SGHRS and CDR2 YFSETQ. This CDR3 has 16 residues. V was clipped by 0 bases and J by 11 bases; unmatched bases: 13. CDR3: CASSLGPGGQDLQQFF. Here the CDR3 DNA reads TGCGCCAGCAGCTTGGGCCCCGGGGGACAGGACTTACAGCAGTTCTTC.

Many counts were recorded for this clonotype. V gene TRBV20-1 combines with J gene TRBJ2-1, with 7 bases that match TRBD2. Germline V gene data show CDR1 as DFQATT and CDR2 as SNEGSKA (reference sequence). V gave up 4 bases and J gave up 3 bases; unmatched junction bases: 3. The CDR3 is made up of 13 amino acids. In DNA form, the CDR3 reads TGCAGTGCTACGCCGGGAGGCTACAATGAGCAGTTCTTC. It translates to CSATPGGYNEQFF.

This clonotype was seen many times. V usage is TRBV5-4 and J usage is TRBJ1-2; D gene uncertain. The germline V gene has CDR1 SGHNT and CDR2 YYREEE (reference sequence). This CDR3 is 15 amino acids long. V lost 3 bases and J lost 1, with 13 bases in between. As DNA, the CDR3 is TGTGCCAGCAGCTCTTGGGATCGCCTTAACTATGGCTACACCTTC. Amino acid sequence: CASSSWDRLNYGYTF. The full variable domain, in which reference TRBV5-4 and TRBJ1-2 provide the parts outside the CDR3, is ETGVTQSPTHLIKTRGQQVTLRCSSQSGHNTVSWYQQALGQGPQFIFQYYREEENGRGNFPPRFSGLQFPNYSSELNVNALELDDSALYLCASSSWDRLNYGYTFGSGTRLTVV.

In its sample, this clonotype was seen many times. The chain couples TRBV28 to TRBJ2-7; TRBD1 aligns across 9 bases. The trim removed 7 bases at V and 3 bases at J, leaving 7 bases unmatched. The CDR3 has 14 amino acids. The V gene's germline CDR1 is MDHEN and CDR2 SYDVKM. The CDR3 here is CASTSGQGDYEQYF. As DNA, the CDR3 is TGTGCCAGCACTTCGGGACAGGGAGACTACGAGCAGTACTTC.

In its sample, this clonotype was seen many times. The V and J genes are TRBV7-9 and TRBJ2-7; tentatively, D is TRBD1 (7 bases). This CDR3 is built from 14 residues. Germline-derived CDR1 and CDR2 are SEHNR and FQNEAQ (reference sequence). Trimming stripped 7 bases from V and 5 bases from J, with 18 bases between. The CDR3 reads CASISSGGINEQYF. Here the CDR3 DNA reads TGTGCCAGCATTTCGTCAGGGGGGATCAACGAGCAGTACTTC.

This clonotype showed up just a few times. Just one base apart from a much larger clone, this may be a read error. This chain links TRBV28 with TRBJ2-5; D possibly matches TRBD1 or TRBD2 (6 bases each). Germline CDR1 MDHEN, CDR2 SYDVKM. This CDR3 has 13 amino acids. Trimming stripped 5 bases from V and 7 bases from J, with 14 bases between. DNA for the CDR3: TGTGCCAGCAGTCCTAGGGGGGTGGGGACCCAGTACTTC. It specifies CASSPRGVGTQYF.

This clonotype was seen more than once but under ten times. The chain carries TRBV6-2 or TRBV6-3 and TRBJ1-5; D gene ambiguous. Trimming took 6 bases from V and 3 from J, leaving 15 bases between them. Germline CDR1 and CDR2: MNHEY and SVGEGT. The CDR3 is made up of 15 amino acids. The DNA for the CDR3 is TGTGCCAGCAGGTACCGTCAAGGGAACAATCAGCCCCAGCATTTT. Residues: CASRYRQGNNQPQHF.

The J gene is TRBJ2-7, the V gene TRBV10-3; D gene unclear. The germline V gene has CDR1 ENHRY and CDR2 SYGVKD. The CDR3 is 12 amino acids. V lost 5 bases and J lost 4, with 9 bases in between. In DNA form, the CDR3 reads TGTGCCATCAGTAAGACCGAGTACGAGCAGTACTTC. This translates into CAISKTEYEQYF.

This clonotype was observed a handful of times. The V gene is TRBV11-2, the J gene TRBJ2-1, with 7 bases aligning to TRBD2. The CDR3 covers 17 residues. Unmatched junction bases numbered 16, after V lost 1 base and J lost 10 bases. CDR1 is SGHAT, CDR2 FQNNGV, per germline. Here the CDR3 DNA reads TGTGCCAGCAGCTTAGTCCCGGGACTAACAGGTCCTAGAGAGCAGTTCTTC. This codes for CASSLVPGLTGPREQFF.

On this clonotype: It may be a read error: a sequence one base away is much more abundant. The V gene is TRBV7-9, the J gene TRBJ2-5, with 7 bases lining up with TRBD1. The germline CDR1 and CDR2 sequences are SEHNR and FQNEAQ (reference sequence). This CDR3 is 13 amino acids long. The CDR3 region has the DNA TGTGCCGGCAGGACAGGTACCCGAGAGACCCAGTACTTC. This translates into CAGRTGTRETQYF.

In its sample, this clonotype was seen many times. The chain joins TRBV7-2 to TRBJ2-1; tentatively, D is TRBD1 or TRBD2 (5 bases each). Germline values: CDR1 SGHTA, CDR2 FQGNSA. CDR3 size: 15 residues. Trimming removed 3 bases at V and 0 bases at J, with 9 bases between. CDR3 DNA sequence: TGTGCCAGCAGCTTCGCTGGGGGCTCCTACAATGAGCAGTTCTTC. Its translation: CASSFAGGSYNEQFF.

The rearrangement uses TRBV30 and TRBJ2-2; maybe TRBD1 (5 bases). The CDR3 runs to 14 residues. Germline V gene sequence: CDR1 GTSNPN, CDR2 SVGIG (reference sequence). Trimming pared 4 bases from V and 2 bases from J, leaving 11 bases between. This chain's CDR3 is CAWMVRANTGELFF. CDR3 nucleotides: TGTGCCTGGATGGTCAGGGCCAACACCGGGGAGCTGTTTTTT.

At least ten counts were recorded for this clonotype. CDR3 in amino acids: CASSFFQIGNTEAFF. In nucleotides, the CDR3 is TGCGCCAGCAGCTTCTTTCAAATTGGGAACACTGAAGCTTTCTTT. The chain recombines TRBV5-1 with TRBJ1-1; unclear D gene. Germline CDR1 and CDR2: SGHRS and YFSETQ. The ends were cut back, 2 bases at V and 1 base at J, with 12 bases in the middle. CDR3 length: 15 residues.

This sequence joins TRBV29-1 and TRBJ1-6, with no clear D. V lost 5 bases and J lost 3, with 8 bases in between. The CDR3 is made up of 13 amino acids. Per the germline V gene, CDR1 is SQVTM and CDR2 is ANQGSEA. This CDR3 reads CSVQADYNSPLHF. CDR3 coding DNA: TGCAGCGTTCAGGCAGACTATAATTCACCCCTCCACTTT.